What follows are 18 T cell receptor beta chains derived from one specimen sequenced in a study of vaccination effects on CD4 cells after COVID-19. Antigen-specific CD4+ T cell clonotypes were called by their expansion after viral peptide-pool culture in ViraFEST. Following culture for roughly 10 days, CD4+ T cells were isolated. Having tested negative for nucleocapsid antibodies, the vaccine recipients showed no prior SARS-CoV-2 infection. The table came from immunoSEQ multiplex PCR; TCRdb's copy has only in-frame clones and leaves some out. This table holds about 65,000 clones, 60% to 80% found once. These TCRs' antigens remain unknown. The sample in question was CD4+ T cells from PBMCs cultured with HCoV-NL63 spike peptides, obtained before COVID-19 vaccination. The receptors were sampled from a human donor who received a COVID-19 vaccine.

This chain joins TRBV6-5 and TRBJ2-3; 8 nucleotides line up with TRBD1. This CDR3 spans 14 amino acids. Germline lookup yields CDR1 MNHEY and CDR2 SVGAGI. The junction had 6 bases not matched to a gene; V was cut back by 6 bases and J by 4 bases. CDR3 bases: TGTGCCAGCAGGGTGGACAGGGTTGCAGATACGCAGTATTTT. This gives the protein CASRVDRVADTQYF.

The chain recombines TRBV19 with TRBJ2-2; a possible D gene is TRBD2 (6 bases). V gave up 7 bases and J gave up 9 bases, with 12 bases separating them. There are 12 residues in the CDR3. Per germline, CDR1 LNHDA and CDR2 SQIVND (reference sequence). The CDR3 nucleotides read TGTGCCAGTACCCTCGGGGGTAGGGAGCTGTTTTTT. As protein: CASTLGGRELFF.

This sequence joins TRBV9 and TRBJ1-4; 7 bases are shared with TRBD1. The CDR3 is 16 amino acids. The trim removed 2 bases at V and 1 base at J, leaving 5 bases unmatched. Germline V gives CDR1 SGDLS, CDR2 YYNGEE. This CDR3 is CASSVQGGETNEKLFF. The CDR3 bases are TGTGCCAGCAGCGTCCAAGGGGGCGAAACTAATGAAAAACTGTTTTTT.

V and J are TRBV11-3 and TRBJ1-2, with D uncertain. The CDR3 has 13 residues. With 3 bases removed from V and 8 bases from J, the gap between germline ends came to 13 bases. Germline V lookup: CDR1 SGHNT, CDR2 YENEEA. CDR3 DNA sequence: TGTGCCAGCAGCTTGGGCTCGGGAGGCGGCTACACCTTC. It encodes CASSLGSGGGYTF.

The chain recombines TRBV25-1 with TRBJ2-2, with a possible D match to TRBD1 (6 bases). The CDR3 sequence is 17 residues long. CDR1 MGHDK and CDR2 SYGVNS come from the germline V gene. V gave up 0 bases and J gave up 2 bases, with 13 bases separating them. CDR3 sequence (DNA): TGTGCCAGCAGTGAATACCGGCCAGGGGCAAACACCGGGGAGCTGTTTTTT. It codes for CASSEYRPGANTGELFF. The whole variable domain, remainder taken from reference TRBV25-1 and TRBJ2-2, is EADIYQTPRYLVIGTGKKITLECSQTMGHDKMYWYQQDPGMELHLIHYSYGVNSTEKGDLSSESTVSRIRTEHFPLTLESARPSHTSQYLCASSEYRPGANTGELFFGEGSRLTVL.

CDR3 sequence reads: CARLAAGGNQPQHF. In nucleotides, the CDR3 is TGTGCCAGACTAGCTGCGGGTGGCAATCAGCCCCAGCATTTT. The chain couples TRBV19 to TRBJ1-5, with D hard to call. The CDR3 is 14 residues long. Germline V gives CDR1 LNHDA, CDR2 SQIVND (reference sequence). Trimming took 9 bases from V and 2 from J, leaving 14 bases between them.

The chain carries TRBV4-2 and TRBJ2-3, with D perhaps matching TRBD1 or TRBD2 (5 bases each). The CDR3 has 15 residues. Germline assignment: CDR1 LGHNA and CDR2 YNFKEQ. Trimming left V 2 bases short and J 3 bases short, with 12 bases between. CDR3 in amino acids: CASSQLLGETDTQYF. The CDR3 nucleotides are TGTGCCAGCAGCCAACTCCTGGGGGAAACAGATACGCAGTATTTT.

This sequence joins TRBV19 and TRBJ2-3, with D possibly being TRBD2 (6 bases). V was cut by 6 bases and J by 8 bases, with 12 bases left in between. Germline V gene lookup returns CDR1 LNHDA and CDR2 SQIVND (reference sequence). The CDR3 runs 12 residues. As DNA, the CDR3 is TGTGCCAGTAGGGACCCCGGGGGTACGCAGTATTTT. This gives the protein CASRDPGGTQYF.

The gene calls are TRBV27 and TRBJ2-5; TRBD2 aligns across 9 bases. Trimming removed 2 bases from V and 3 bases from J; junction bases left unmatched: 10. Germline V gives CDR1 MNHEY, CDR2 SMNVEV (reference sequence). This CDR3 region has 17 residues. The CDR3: CASSLTGGGAIKETQYF. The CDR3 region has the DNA TGTGCCAGCAGTTTAACCGGCGGGGGGGCGATTAAAGAGACCCAGTACTTC.

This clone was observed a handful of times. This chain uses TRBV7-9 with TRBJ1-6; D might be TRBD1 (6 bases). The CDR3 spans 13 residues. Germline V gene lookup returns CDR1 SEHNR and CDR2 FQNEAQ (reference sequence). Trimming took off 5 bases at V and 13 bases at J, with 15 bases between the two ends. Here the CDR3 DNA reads TGTGCCAGCAGCCAGGGGCCTCCTTTCCCCCTCCACTTT. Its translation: CASSQGPPFPLHF.

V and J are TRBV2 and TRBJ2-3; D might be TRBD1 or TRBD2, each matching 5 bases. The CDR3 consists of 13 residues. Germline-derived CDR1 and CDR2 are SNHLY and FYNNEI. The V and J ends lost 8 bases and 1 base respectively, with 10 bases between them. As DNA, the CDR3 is TGTGCCAGCTGTTCGGGACGCACAGATACGCAGTATTTT. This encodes CASCSGRTDTQYF.

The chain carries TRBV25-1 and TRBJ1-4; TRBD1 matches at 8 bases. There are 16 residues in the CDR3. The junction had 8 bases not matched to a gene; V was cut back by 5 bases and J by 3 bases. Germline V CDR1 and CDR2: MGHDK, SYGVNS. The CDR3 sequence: CASSKLGQGSNEKLFF. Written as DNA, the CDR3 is TGTGCCAGCAGTAAGCTAGGACAGGGTTCTAATGAAAAACTGTTTTTT.

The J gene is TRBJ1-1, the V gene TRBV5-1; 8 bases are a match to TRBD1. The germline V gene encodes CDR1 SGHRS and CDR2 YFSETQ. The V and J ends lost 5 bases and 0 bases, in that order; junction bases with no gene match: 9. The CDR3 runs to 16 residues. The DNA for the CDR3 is TGCGCCAGCAGGCCCAGACAGGGGATCATGAACACTGAAGCTTTCTTT. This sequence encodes CASRPRQGIMNTEAFF.

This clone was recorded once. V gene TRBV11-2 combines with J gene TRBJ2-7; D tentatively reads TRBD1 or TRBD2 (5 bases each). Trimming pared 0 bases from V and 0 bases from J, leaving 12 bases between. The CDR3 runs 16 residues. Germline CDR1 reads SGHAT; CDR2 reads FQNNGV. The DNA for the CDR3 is TGTGCCAGCAGCTTAGATTGGGACCCCAGCTCCTACGAGCAGTACGTC. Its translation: CASSLDWDPSSYEQYV.

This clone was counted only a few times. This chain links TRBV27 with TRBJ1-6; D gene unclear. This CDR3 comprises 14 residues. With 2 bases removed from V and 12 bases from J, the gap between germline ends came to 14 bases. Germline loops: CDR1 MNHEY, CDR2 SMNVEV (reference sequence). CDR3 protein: CASSLTWLSGPLHF. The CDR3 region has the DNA TGTGCCAGCAGTTTAACCTGGTTGTCGGGACCCCTCCACTTT.

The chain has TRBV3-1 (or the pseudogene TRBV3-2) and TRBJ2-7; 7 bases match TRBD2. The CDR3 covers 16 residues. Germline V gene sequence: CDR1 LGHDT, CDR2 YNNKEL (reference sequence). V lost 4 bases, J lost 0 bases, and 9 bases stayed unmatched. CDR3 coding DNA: TGTGCCAGCAGCCGATCGGGGGGTGGTAGCTCCTACGAGCAGTACGTC. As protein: CASSRSGGGSSYEQYV.

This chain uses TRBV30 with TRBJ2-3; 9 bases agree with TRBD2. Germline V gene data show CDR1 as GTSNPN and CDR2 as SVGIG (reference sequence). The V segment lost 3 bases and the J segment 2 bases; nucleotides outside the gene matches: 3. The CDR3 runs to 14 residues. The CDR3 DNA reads TGTGCCTGGAGCCGCGGGGGGGTCACAGATACGCAGTATTTT. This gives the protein CAWSRGGVTDTQYF.

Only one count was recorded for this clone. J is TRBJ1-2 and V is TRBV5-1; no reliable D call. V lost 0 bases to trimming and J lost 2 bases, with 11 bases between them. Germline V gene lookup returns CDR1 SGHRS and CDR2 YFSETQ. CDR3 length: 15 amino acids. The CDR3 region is CASSLADRSNYGYTF. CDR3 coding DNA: TGCGCCAGCAGCTTGGCCGATCGGTCCAACTATGGCTACACCTTC.